These 16 T cell receptor beta chains share one sample of origin, sequenced in a study of cytomegalovirus exposure and HLA in healthy donors (dated by TCRdb to the late 2010s). To prepare the library, the immunoSEQ multiplex PCR assay was applied. For the multiplex PCR, a mixture combining 60 forward primers for TCR Vbeta segments and 13 reverse primers for TCR Jbeta segments was used. TCRdb took over this immuneACCESS table, retaining in-frame rearrangements with V and J assigned. Such tables are incomplete; in checked studies, under half of the missing clones stem from an unresolved V gene, and the remainder is unexplained. Present in this sample are about 76,000 clones, around 70% of which were seen just once. The ten largest clones represent roughly 15% of the sample. Sequenced sample: PBMCs. These receptors all come from a woman in her forties in good health and CMV-seropositive.

The CDR3 sequence is CASSRVTSGRDEQYF. CDR3 bases: TGCGCCAGCAGCAGAGTTACTAGCGGGAGGGACGAGCAGTACTTC. This chain connects TRBV5-1 to TRBJ2-7; 13 nucleotides agree with TRBD2. Germline CDR1 is SGHRS and CDR2 is YFSETQ. The CDR3 is made up of 15 amino acids. With V trimmed by 4 bases and J by 5 bases, 6 bases remained unmatched. Full variable domain (outside the CDR3, taken from reference TRBV5-1 and TRBJ2-7): KAGVTQTPRYLIKTRGQQVTLSCSPISGHRSVSWYQQTPGQGLQFLFEYFSETQRNKGNFPGRFSGRQFSNSRSEMNVSTLELGDSALYLCASSRVTSGRDEQYFGPGTRLTVT.

This chain uses TRBV5-4 with TRBJ1-2; no definite D call. The germline V gene has CDR1 SGHNT and CDR2 YYREEE (reference sequence). CDR3 length: 15 residues. V was cut by 4 bases and J by 1 base, with 14 bases left in between. As DNA, the CDR3 is TGTGCCAGCAGCCCGGGCGCAGACTATAACTATGGCTACACCTTC. Amino acids: CASSPGADYNYGYTF.

The gene calls are TRBV5-1 and TRBJ2-7; tentative D call: TRBD2 (5 bases). V lost 5 bases and J 6 bases, leaving 15 bases between the germline ends. The CDR3 totals 13 residues. CDR1 and CDR2 (germline): SGHRS, YFSETQ. The CDR3 bases are TGCGCCAGCAGGGAGGACCAGAACGGCGAGCAGTACTTC. Amino acids: CASREDQNGEQYF.

This clone showed up just once. The chain has TRBV11-3 and TRBJ2-3; D gene ambiguous. CDR3 length: 16 residues. In germline, CDR1 is SGHNT, CDR2 YENEEA. Trimming shortened V by 1 base and J by 0 bases, and 11 bases separated the two germline ends. For the CDR3, the DNA is TGTGCCAGCAGCTTAGGGCGGAAACCTAGCACAGATACGCAGTATTTT. It yields the protein CASSLGRKPSTDTQYF.

This clone turned up a few times. This chain connects TRBV29-1 to TRBJ1-2; no clear D. CDR3 length: 12 amino acids. The germline V gene encodes CDR1 SQVTM and CDR2 ANQGSEA. Trimming removed 7 bases at V and 6 bases at J, with 15 bases between. The CDR3 DNA sequence: TGCAGCGGCGGGCCCGGGATAGATGGCTACACCTTC. Translation: CSGGPGIDGYTF.

The rearrangement links TRBV27 to TRBJ2-5, with a possible D match to TRBD2 (5 bases). CDR3 length: 16 amino acids. With 10 bases removed from V and 0 bases from J, the gap between germline ends came to 21 bases. CDR1 is MNHEY and CDR2 is SMNVEV in the germline V gene (reference sequence). CDR3 in DNA: TGTGCCACCTGGGAGTCTAGCTCACTCTACCAAGAGACCCAGTACTTC. This codes for CATWESSSLYQETQYF.

The CDR3 region is CASSVMPSGEPETQYF. Here the CDR3 DNA reads TGTGCCAGCAGCGTAATGCCTAGCGGGGAACCAGAGACCCAGTACTTC. The genes are TRBV9 and TRBJ2-5; TRBD2 matches 9 bases. The junction had 8 bases not matched to a gene; V was cut back by 1 base and J by 4 bases. Germline V gene sequence: CDR1 SGDLS, CDR2 YYNGEE. This CDR3 is built from 16 residues.

The chain joins TRBV7-9 to TRBJ2-7; 10 nucleotides agree with TRBD1. The CDR3 spans 14 residues. V lost 5 bases and J lost 3; bases outside the gene matches: 4. The V gene's germline CDR1 is SEHNR and CDR2 FQNEAQ (reference sequence). This CDR3 reads CASSLRDRGYEQYF. CDR3 nucleotide sequence: TGTGCCAGCAGCCTCCGGGACAGGGGCTACGAGCAGTACTTC.

Here the CDR3 DNA reads TGTGCCAGCAGCCCCACCTCCCCTACTTACGAGCAGTACTTC. It encodes CASSPTSPTYEQYF. The chain carries TRBV7-8 and TRBJ2-7; no firm D call. This CDR3 has 14 amino acids. CDR1 SGHVS and CDR2 FQNEAQ come from the germline V gene. Trimming stripped 5 bases from V and 4 bases from J, with 15 bases between. The whole variable domain, remainder taken from reference TRBV7-8 and TRBJ2-7, is GAGVSQSPRYKVAKRGQDVALRCDPISGHVSLFWYQQALGQGPEFLTYFQNEAQLDKSGLPSDRFFAERPEGSVSTLKIQRTQQEDSAVYLCASSPTSPTYEQYFGPGTRLTVT.

This chain connects TRBV5-6 to TRBJ2-1; 12 bases map to TRBD1. This CDR3 comprises 17 residues. Germline-derived CDR1 and CDR2 are SGHDT and YYEEEE. Germline trimming cut 4 bases from V and 7 bases from J; bases unmatched to any gene: 12. CDR3 coding DNA: TGTGCCAGCAGCATGCTAGTGGGACAGGGGGCGCAGAATGAGCAGTTCTTC. Its protein product is CASSMLVGQGAQNEQFF.

This clone was picked up one time. V gene TRBV19 combines with J gene TRBJ1-1, with D unclear. This CDR3 is 11 amino acids long. Germline V gene lookup returns CDR1 LNHDA and CDR2 SQIVND (reference sequence). V lost 7 bases and J 3 bases, leaving 6 bases between the germline ends. The CDR3 loop is CASMGDTEAFF. The CDR3, as DNA: TGTGCCAGTATGGGAGACACTGAAGCTTTCTTT.

Worth noting for this clone: A junction boundary mismatches the germline segment, possibly from a read error. The chain couples TRBV25-1 to TRBJ1-1; D might be TRBD1 (5 bases). From germline, CDR1 is MGHDK and CDR2 SYGVNS. This CDR3 region has 13 residues. CDR3 bases: TGTGCCAGCAGTGTAAGGGGCTTCACTGAAGCTTTTTTT. It yields the protein CASSVRGFTEAFF.

V is TRBV30 and J is TRBJ1-1, with TRBD1 matching 9 bases. CDR3 length: 16 amino acids. V shed 1 base, J shed 0 bases, and the junction held 6 bases outside the gene matches. Germline lookup yields CDR1 GTSNPN and CDR2 SVGIG (reference sequence). The CDR3 DNA is TGTGCCTGGAGTGAAGGTACAGGGGGCTTGAACACTGAAGCTTTCTTT. It yields the protein CAWSEGTGGLNTEAFF.

The chain carries TRBV19 and TRBJ2-1; a possible D gene is TRBD2 (6 bases). This CDR3 spans 16 amino acids. Trimming removed 4 bases at V and 4 bases at J, with 17 bases between. Germline V lookup: CDR1 LNHDA, CDR2 SQIVND (reference sequence). This CDR3 is CASSKDGLSIYNEQFF. CDR3 nucleotides: TGTGCCAGTAGTAAGGATGGACTATCAATTTACAATGAGCAGTTCTTC.

The chain links TRBV4-3 to TRBJ1-5; D might be TRBD1 (5 bases). The V gene lost 4 bases and the J gene lost 2 bases, with 6 bases spanning the gap. The CDR3 extends over 13 amino acids. CDR1 is LGHNA and CDR2 is YSLEER in the germline V gene. The CDR3 sequence: CASSRQRNQPQHF. DNA for the CDR3: TGCGCCAGCAGCCGACAGCGCAATCAGCCCCAGCATTTT.

This chain links TRBV5-6 with TRBJ1-3; D is undetermined. V lost 2 bases and J 3 bases, leaving 12 bases between the germline ends. From germline, CDR1 is SGHDT and CDR2 YYEEEE. This CDR3 has 15 residues. The CDR3 nucleotides read TGTGCCAGCAGCTTAGACCGGGTTAGTGGAAACACCATATATTTT. Protein: CASSLDRVSGNTIYF. Drawing the rest from reference TRBV5-6 and TRBJ1-3, the complete variable domain is DAGVTQSPTHLIKTRGQQVTLRCSPKSGHDTVSWYQQALGQGPQFIFQYYEEEERQRGNFPDRFSGHQFPNYSSELNVNALLLGDSALYLCASSLDRVSGNTIYFGEGSWLTVV.